The sequence of this TCR beta chain was determined in a study of Ad26.COV2.S vaccination and SARS-CoV-2 variants. V was cut by 0 bases and J by 0 bases, with 9 bases left in between. The CDR3 runs 15 residues. Germline values: CDR1 MNHEY, CDR2 SMNVEV (reference sequence). Concerning this clone: Its cognate antigen is unknown.

Findings of the study overall: It is possible that the TCR breadth and depth analyses underestimated the total T cell responses. Non-spike TCR breadth showed similarity between vaccine and placebo recipients.

Noted treatment: around 19 received Ad26.COV2.S at low or high dose, single or two shots; 5 received placebo; per-sample allocation not given. Sampling took place 63 days after the first vaccine or placebo injection. Clones were read by immunoSEQ multiplex PCR, and TCRdb kept only the in-frame ones, dropping some. The profile shows some 460,000 clones, roughly nine tenths of them singletons. J is TRBJ2-7 and V is TRBV27, with unresolved D. Here the sequenced sample was peripheral blood, taken in a trial of Ad26.COV2.S vaccine versus placebo. The sequence was collected from a person aged 18-60 years who received the Ad26.COV2.S COVID-19 vaccine or a placebo. The CDR3 DNA reads as TGTGCCAGCAGTTTATCGTTCAGAAGCTCCTACGAGCAGTACTTC. It codes for CASSLSFRSSYEQYF.